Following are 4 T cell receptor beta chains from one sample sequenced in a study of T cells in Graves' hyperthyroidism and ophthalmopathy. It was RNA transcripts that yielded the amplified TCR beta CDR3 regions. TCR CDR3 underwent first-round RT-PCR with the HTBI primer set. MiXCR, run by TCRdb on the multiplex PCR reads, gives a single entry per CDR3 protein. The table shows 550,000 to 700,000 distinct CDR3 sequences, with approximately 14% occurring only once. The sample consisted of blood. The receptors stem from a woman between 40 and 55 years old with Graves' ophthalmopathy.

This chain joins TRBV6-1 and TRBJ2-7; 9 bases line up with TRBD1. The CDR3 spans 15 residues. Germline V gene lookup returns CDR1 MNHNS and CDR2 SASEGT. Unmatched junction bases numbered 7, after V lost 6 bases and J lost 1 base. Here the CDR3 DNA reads TGTGCCAGCAGAAATACAGGGGGCAGTTCCTACGAGCAGTACTTC. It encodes CASRNTGGSSYEQYF.

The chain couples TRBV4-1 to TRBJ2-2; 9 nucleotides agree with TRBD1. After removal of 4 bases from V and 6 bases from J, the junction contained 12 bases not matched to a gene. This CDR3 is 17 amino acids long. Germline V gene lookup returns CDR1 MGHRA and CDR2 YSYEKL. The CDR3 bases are TGCGCCAGCAGCCCTAATATACGGGACAGGGACCCCGGGGAGCTGTTTTTT. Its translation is CASSPNIRDRDPGELFF.

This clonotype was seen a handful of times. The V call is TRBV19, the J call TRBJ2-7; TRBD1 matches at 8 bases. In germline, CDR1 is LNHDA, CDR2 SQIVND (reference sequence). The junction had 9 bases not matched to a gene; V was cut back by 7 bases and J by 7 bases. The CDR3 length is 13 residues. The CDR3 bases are TGTGCCAGTATGGACAGGGTTCTTCGGGAGCAGTACTTC. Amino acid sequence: CASMDRVLREQYF.

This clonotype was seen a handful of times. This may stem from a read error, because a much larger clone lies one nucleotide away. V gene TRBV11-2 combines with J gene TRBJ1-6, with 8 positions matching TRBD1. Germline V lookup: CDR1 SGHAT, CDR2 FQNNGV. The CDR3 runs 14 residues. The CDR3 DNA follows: TGTGGCAGCAGCTTGGACAGGGCTAATTCACCCCTCCACTTT. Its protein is CGSSLDRANSPLHF.